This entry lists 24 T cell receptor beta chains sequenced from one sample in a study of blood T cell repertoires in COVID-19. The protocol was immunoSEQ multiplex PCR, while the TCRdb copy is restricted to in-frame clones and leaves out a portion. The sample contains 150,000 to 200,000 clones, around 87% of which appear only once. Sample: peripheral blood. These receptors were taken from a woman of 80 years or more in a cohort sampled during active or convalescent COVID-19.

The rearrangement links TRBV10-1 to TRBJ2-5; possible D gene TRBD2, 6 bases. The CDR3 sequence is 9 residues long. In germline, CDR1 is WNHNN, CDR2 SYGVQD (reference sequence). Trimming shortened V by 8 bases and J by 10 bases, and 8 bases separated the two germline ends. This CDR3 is CASSGLQYF. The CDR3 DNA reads TGCGCCAGCTCGGGACTCCAGTACTTC.

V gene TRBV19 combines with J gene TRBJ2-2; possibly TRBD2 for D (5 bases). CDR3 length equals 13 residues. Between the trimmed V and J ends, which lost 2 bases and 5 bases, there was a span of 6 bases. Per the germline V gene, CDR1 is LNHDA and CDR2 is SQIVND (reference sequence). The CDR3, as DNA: TGTGCCAGTAGTATAAGGGAGACCGGGGAGCTGTTTTTT. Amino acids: CASSIRETGELFF.

In DNA form, the CDR3 reads TGTGCCAGCCCCAAGAGGGACTACAGCGCCGGGGAGCTGTTTTTT. This codes for CASPKRDYSAGELFF. This chain uses TRBV7-2 with TRBJ2-2; 7 bases agree with TRBD2. CDR1 SGHTA and CDR2 FQGNSA come from the germline V gene. The CDR3 runs 15 residues. The J segment lost 6 bases and the V segment lost 8 bases, leaving 12 bases of the junction unmatched.

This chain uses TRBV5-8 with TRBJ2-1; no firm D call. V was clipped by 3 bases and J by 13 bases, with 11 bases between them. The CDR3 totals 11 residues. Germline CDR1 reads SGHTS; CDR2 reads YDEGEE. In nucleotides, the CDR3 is TGTGCCAGCAGCTATGGCCCCCGACAGTTCTTC. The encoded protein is CASSYGPRQFF.

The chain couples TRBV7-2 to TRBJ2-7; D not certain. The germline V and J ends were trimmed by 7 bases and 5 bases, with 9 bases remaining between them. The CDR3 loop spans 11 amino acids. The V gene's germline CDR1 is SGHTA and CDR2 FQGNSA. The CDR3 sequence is CASKLIHEQYF. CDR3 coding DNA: TGTGCCAGCAAGCTAATCCACGAGCAGTACTTC.

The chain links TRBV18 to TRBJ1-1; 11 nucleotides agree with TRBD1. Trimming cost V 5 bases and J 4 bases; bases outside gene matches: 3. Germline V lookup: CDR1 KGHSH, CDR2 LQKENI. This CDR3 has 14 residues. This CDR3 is CASSSDRGPTEAFF. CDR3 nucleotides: TGTGCCAGCTCATCGGACAGGGGGCCCACTGAAGCTTTCTTT.

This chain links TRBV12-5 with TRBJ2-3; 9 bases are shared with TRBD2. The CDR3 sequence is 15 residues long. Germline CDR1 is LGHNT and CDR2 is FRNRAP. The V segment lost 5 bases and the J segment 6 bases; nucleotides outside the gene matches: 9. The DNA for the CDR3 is TGTGCTAGTGGTGGGGCGGGACTAGCATGGGATACGCAGTATTTT. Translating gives CASGGAGLAWDTQYF.

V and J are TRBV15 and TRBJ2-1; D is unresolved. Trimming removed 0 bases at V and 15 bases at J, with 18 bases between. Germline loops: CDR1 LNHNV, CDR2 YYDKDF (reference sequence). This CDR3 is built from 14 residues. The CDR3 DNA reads TGTGCCACCAGCAGAGATCGAACAGTCCCGATTCGGTTCTTC. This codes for CATSRDRTVPIRFF.

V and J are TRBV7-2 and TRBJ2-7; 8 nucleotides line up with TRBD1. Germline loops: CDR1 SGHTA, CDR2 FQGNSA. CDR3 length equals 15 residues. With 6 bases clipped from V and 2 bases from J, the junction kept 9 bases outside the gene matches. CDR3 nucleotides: TGTGCCAGCAGTCGAGACAGGGGTAGGACCTACGAGCAGTACTTC. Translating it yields CASSRDRGRTYEQYF.

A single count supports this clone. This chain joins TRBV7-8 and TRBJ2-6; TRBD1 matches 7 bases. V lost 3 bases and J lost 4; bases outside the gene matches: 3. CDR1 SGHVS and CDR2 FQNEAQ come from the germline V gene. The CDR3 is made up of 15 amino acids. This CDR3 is CASSFDRVGANVLTF. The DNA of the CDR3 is TGTGCCAGCAGCTTTGACAGGGTCGGGGCCAACGTCCTGACTTTC.

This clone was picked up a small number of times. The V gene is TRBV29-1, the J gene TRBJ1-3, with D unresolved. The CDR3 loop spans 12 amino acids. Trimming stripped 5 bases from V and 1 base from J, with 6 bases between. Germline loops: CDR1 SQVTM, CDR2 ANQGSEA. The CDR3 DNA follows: TGCAGCGTTCCGTCTTCTGGAAACACCATATATTTT. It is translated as CSVPSSGNTIYF.

The CDR3 spells CASSRQVIGHTEAFF. DNA for the CDR3: TGTGCCAGCAGCCGACAGGTAATAGGCCACACTGAAGCTTTCTTT. The chain joins TRBV6-5 to TRBJ1-1, with TRBD1 as a possible D gene (6 bases). V was cut by 6 bases and J by 3 bases, with 17 bases left in between. Germline V lookup: CDR1 MNHEY, CDR2 SVGAGI. The CDR3 loop spans 15 amino acids.

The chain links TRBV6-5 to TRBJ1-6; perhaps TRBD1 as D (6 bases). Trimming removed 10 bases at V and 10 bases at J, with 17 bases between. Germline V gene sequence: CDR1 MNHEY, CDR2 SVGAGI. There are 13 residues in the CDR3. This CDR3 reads CATHRGAESPLHF. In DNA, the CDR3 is TGTGCCACCCATCGGGGGGCAGAATCACCCCTCCACTTT.

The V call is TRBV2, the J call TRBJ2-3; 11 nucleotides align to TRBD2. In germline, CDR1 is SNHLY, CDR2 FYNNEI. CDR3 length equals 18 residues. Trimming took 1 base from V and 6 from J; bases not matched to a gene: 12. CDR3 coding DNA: TGTGCCAGCAGTGAAGTGGCTAGCGGGGGGCCTCCCCAGGATACGCAGTATTTT. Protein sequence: CASSEVASGGPPQDTQYF. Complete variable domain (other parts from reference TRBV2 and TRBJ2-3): EPEVTQTPSHQVTQMGQEVILRCVPISNHLYFYWYRQILGQKVEFLVSFYNNEISEKSEIFDDQFSVERPDGSNFTLKIRSTKLEDSAMYFCASSEVASGGPPQDTQYFGPGTRLTVL.

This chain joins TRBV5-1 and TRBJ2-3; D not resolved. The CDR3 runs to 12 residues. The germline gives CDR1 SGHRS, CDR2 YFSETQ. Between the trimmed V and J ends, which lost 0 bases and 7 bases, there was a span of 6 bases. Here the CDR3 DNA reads TGCGCCAGCAGCTTGGACATTCATACGCAGTATTTT. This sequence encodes CASSLDIHTQYF.

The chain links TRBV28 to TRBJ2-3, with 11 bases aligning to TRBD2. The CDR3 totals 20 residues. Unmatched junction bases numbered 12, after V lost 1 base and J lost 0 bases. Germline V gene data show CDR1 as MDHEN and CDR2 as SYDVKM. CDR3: CASSLSRSLSGGGSTDTQYF. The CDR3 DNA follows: TGTGCCAGCAGTTTATCCCGATCCCTTAGCGGGGGGGGCAGCACAGATACGCAGTATTTT.

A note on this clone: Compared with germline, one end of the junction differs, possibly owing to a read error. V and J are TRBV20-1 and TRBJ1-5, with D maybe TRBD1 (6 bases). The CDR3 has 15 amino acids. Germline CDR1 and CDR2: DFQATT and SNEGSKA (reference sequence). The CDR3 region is CSTSPYRPGDQPQHF. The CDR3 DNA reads TGCAGTACTAGTCCTTACAGGCCAGGGGATCAGCCCCAGCATTTT.

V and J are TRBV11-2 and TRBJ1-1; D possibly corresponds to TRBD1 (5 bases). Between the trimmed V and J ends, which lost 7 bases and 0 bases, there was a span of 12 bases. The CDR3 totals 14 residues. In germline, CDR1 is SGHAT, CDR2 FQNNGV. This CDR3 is CASIEGVLNTEAFF. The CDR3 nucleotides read TGTGCCAGCATCGAAGGGGTCCTGAACACTGAAGCTTTCTTT.

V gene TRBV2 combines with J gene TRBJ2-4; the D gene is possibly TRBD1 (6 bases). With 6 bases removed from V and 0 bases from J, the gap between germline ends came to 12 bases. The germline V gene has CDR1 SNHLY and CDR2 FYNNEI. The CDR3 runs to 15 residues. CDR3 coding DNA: TGTGCCAGCAGGCTGGACAGATTAGCCAAAAACATTCAGTACTTC. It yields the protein CASRLDRLAKNIQYF.

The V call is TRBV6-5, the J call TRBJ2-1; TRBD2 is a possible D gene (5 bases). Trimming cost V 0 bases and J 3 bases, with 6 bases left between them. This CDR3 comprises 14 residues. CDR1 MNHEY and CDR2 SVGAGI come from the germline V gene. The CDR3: CASSYSGDYNEQFF. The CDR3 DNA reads TGTGCCAGCAGTTACTCGGGAGACTACAATGAGCAGTTCTTC.

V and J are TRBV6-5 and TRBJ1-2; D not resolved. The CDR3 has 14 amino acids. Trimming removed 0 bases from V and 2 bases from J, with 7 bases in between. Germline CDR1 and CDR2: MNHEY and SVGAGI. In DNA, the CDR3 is TGTGCCAGCAGTTACTCGAGAGGGAACTATGGCTACACCTTC. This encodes CASSYSRGNYGYTF.

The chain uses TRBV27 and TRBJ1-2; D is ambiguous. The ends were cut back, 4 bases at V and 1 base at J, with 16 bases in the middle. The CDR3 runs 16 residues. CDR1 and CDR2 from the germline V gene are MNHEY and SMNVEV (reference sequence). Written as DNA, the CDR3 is TGTGCCAGCAGTTCACCGGCCCGACGGGTTAACTATGGCTACACCTTC. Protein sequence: CASSSPARRVNYGYTF.

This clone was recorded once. Here the CDR3 DNA reads TGTGCCAGCAGTTCTAGACTAGCGCGCTACGAGCAGTACGTC. Residues: CASSSRLARYEQYV. The J gene is TRBJ2-7, the V gene TRBV13, with 8 bases identical to TRBD2. CDR1 is PRHDT and CDR2 is FYEKMQ in the germline V gene (reference sequence). The CDR3 runs to 14 residues. V shed 6 bases and J 3 bases; nucleotides not matched to a gene: 7.

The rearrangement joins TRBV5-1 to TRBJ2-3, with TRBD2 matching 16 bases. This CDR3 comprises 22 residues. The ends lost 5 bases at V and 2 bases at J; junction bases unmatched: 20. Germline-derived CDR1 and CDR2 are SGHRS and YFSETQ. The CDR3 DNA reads TGCGCCAGCAGTGGTGGCGCAGGCTTCGGGACTAGCGGGGGGGCCCCCACAGATACGCAGTATTTT. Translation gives CASSGGAGFGTSGGAPTDTQYF.